This TCR beta chain comes out of a study of blood T cell repertoires in COVID-19. The wider study: The study drew acute and convalescent COVID-19 samples from the United States, Italy and Spain.

V gave up 3 bases and J gave up 3 bases; unmatched junction bases: 6. CDR1 is LGHDT and CDR2 is YNNKEL in the germline V gene (reference sequence). CDR3 length: 15 residues. Only in-frame clones appear in the TCRdb table, and some are missing; sequencing was by immunoSEQ multiplex PCR. The sample has some 150,000 clones; approximately 88% are singletons. V usage is TRBV3-1 (or the pseudogene TRBV3-2) and J usage is TRBJ2-7; 9 nucleotides agree with TRBD1. This clonotype originated in a woman in her fifties or sixties who had recovered from COVID-19. The material sequenced was peripheral blood. CDR3 coding DNA: TGTGCCAGCAGCCAGGGGGGACAGGGCCTCTACGAGCAGTACTTC. Its protein product is CASSQGGQGLYEQYF.